Listed here are 13 T cell receptor beta chains from one sample, sequenced in a study of blood T cell repertoires in COVID-19. Produced via immunoSEQ multiplex PCR; TCRdb's table is partial and in-frame only. This sample yields some 370,000 clones, of which roughly 90% are seen a single time; 6.5% to 7% belongs to the top ten. Sample: peripheral blood. These receptors were collected from a man between 18 and 35 years old with active or convalescent COVID-19.

This sequence joins TRBV7-2 and TRBJ2-2, with D perhaps matching TRBD1 (5 bases). The germline CDR1 and CDR2 sequences are SGHTA and FQGNSA. V dropped 3 bases and J dropped 1 base, with 9 bases sitting between them. The CDR3 length is 15 residues. The CDR3: CASSLRQRNTGELFF. The CDR3 coding sequence is TGTGCCAGCAGCTTGCGACAGAGGAACACCGGGGAGCTGTTTTTT.

J is TRBJ1-5 and V is TRBV2; D gene unclear. The CDR3 sequence is 13 residues long. With 6 bases removed from V and 2 bases from J, the gap between germline ends came to 8 bases. Germline V gene lookup returns CDR1 SNHLY and CDR2 FYNNEI. The CDR3 sequence: CASRVGGNQPQHF. The CDR3 DNA sequence: TGTGCCAGCAGGGTGGGCGGCAATCAGCCCCAGCATTTT.

This clone has only one observation. The chain uses TRBV4-1 and TRBJ1-6; 10 bases fit TRBD1. Germline V gene data show CDR1 as MGHRA and CDR2 as YSYEKL. The CDR3 sequence is 17 residues long. Trimming took 5 bases from V and 0 from J; bases not matched to a gene: 4. CDR3 in DNA: TGCGCCAGCAGCACGGGACAGGGGAGCTCCTATAATTCACCCCTCCACTTT. Translated: CASSTGQGSSYNSPLHF.

This chain uses TRBV18 with TRBJ1-5; TRBD1 is a possible D gene (6 bases). The ends were cut back, 2 bases at V and 0 bases at J, with 20 bases in the middle. Germline lookup yields CDR1 KGHSH and CDR2 LQKENI. CDR3 length equals 19 residues. The CDR3 region is CASSPGGTRPAYSNQPQHF. For the CDR3, the DNA is TGTGCCAGCTCACCAGGTGGGACACGGCCCGCTTATAGCAATCAGCCCCAGCATTTT.

The V gene is TRBV6-5, the J gene TRBJ2-7; TRBD1 aligns across 7 bases. V was pared by 2 bases and J by 0 bases, with 4 bases of the junction left unmatched. CDR1 and CDR2 (germline): MNHEY, SVGAGI. This CDR3 is built from 15 residues. The CDR3 coding sequence is TGTGCCAGCAGTTACGGGGACAGATTCTCCTACGAGCAGTACTTC. As protein: CASSYGDRFSYEQYF.

The count of this clone is one. The chain couples TRBV12-3 or TRBV12-4 to TRBJ2-1, with no clear D. The CDR3 extends over 12 amino acids. V was shortened by 5 bases and J by 0 bases, with 2 bases between the two germline ends. The CDR3 coding sequence is TGTGCCAGCAGTCTCTCCTACAATGAGCAGTTCTTC. Its protein is CASSLSYNEQFF.

In DNA form, the CDR3 reads TGCGCCAGCAGGACACCCACAGATACGCAGTATTTT. This sequence encodes CASRTPTDTQYF. The V and J genes are TRBV10-2 and TRBJ2-3; the D is unclear. Trimming took off 6 bases at V and 2 bases at J, with 6 bases between the two ends. The CDR3 contains 12 residues. Germline V gene sequence: CDR1 WSHSY, CDR2 SAAADI.

The V call is TRBV4-3, the J call TRBJ2-1, with a weak D call TRBD2 (5 bases). V was shortened by 1 base and J by 8 bases, with 12 bases between the two germline ends. CDR1 and CDR2 (germline): LGHNA, YSLEER. The CDR3 is made up of 14 amino acids. The CDR3 DNA sequence: TGCGCCAGCAGCCAAGGTCCCCAGAGGGATGAGCAGTTCTTC. This sequence encodes CASSQGPQRDEQFF.

This sequence joins TRBV6-5 and TRBJ2-5, with TRBD2 matching over 7 bases. This CDR3 is 16 amino acids long. Germline V lookup: CDR1 MNHEY, CDR2 SVGAGI. Trimming removed 2 bases from V and 3 bases from J; junction bases left unmatched: 9. The CDR3 DNA follows: TGTGCCAGCAGTTACGGTCAGCGGCGGGAGAAAGAGACCCAGTACTTC. This translates into CASSYGQRREKETQYF.

This chain joins TRBV4-3 and TRBJ2-1; the D is unclear. This CDR3 comprises 12 residues. The V gene lost 0 bases and the J gene lost 11 bases, with 8 bases spanning the gap. Germline loops: CDR1 LGHNA, CDR2 YSLEER. The CDR3 bases are TGCGCCAGCAGCCAAGATCACAGTAAGCAGTTCTTC. Encoded protein: CASSQDHSKQFF.

This clone has more than one count but fewer than ten. This chain connects TRBV18 to TRBJ2-7; D call uncertain. Per germline, CDR1 KGHSH and CDR2 LQKENI. This CDR3 contains 13 residues. Trimming left V 6 bases short and J 4 bases short, with 13 bases between. DNA of the CDR3: TGTGCCAGCTCTCACTCAATCGAGTACGAGCAGTACTTC. Amino acids: CASSHSIEYEQYF.

This chain joins TRBV15 and TRBJ2-5; 7 bases are a match to TRBD2. The V and J ends lost 5 bases and 2 bases, in that order; junction bases with no gene match: 5. CDR1 LNHNV and CDR2 YYDKDF come from the germline V gene (reference sequence). The CDR3 length is 14 residues. The CDR3 protein is CATSVGTTQETQYF. In nucleotides, the CDR3 is TGTGCCACCAGCGTCGGGACTACGCAAGAGACCCAGTACTTC.

This clone was recorded once. The chain uses TRBV7-2 and TRBJ2-1; 8 bases are a match to TRBD1. Germline trimming cut 5 bases from V and 7 bases from J; bases unmatched to any gene: 13. The CDR3 has 16 residues. Germline loops: CDR1 SGHTA, CDR2 FQGNSA. The CDR3 bases are TGTGCCAGCAGCGGTAGGCCCGGACAGGGTAAAAATGAGCAGTTCTTC. Translation: CASSGRPGQGKNEQFF. The whole variable domain, remainder taken from reference TRBV7-2 and TRBJ2-1, is GAGVSQSPSNKVTEKGKDVELRCDPISGHTALYWYRQSLGQGLEFLIYFQGNSAPDKSGLPSDRFSAERTGGSVSTLTIQRTQQEDSAVYLCASSGRPGQGKNEQFFGPGTRLTVL.